This entry lists 31 T cell receptor beta chains sequenced from one sample in a study of identical twins. TCRdb reanalysed the 5' RACE reads using MiXCR and keeps one entry per CDR3 protein. This sample has 400,000 to 550,000 distinct CDR3 sequences, with 20% to 25% found just once. These data were also filed under a second study, of T cells expressing NK-cell markers.

Input material: CD4+ T cells sorted from blood. These receptors originate from a woman in her late teens or twenties in good health.

This clonotype turned up a few times. This chain connects TRBV12-3 or TRBV12-4 to TRBJ1-1; 7 bases map to TRBD1. The trim removed 5 bases at V and 5 bases at J, leaving 8 bases unmatched. CDR3 length: 14 residues. The CDR3 nucleotides are TGTGCCAGCAGTCCTCGGGACAGCCTAACTGAAGCTTTCTTT. Translation: CASSPRDSLTEAFF.

This clonotype occurred many times. The V gene is TRBV5-1, the J gene TRBJ2-2; no definite D call. With 4 bases removed from V and 1 base from J, the gap between germline ends came to 11 bases. Germline lookup yields CDR1 SGHRS and CDR2 YFSETQ. There are 15 residues in the CDR3. CDR3 protein: CASSLGQRNTGELFF. In nucleotides, the CDR3 is TGCGCCAGCAGCCTTGGGCAGAGGAACACCGGGGAGCTGTTTTTT.

The chain recombines TRBV27 with TRBJ2-7, with a tentative D call TRBD2 (6 bases). Trimming removed 4 bases from V and 5 bases from J, with 21 bases in between. CDR1 and CDR2 from the germline V gene are MNHEY and SMNVEV (reference sequence). This CDR3 contains 16 residues. CDR3 residues: CASSSGFGGFENEQYF. The CDR3 DNA reads as TGTGCCAGCAGTTCGGGTTTCGGAGGGTTTGAGAACGAGCAGTACTTC.

CDR3 in amino acids: CASSFEQGPQTYEQYF. CDR3 nucleotide sequence: TGCGCCAGCAGCTTCGAACAGGGGCCGCAGACCTACGAGCAGTACTTC. The V call is TRBV5-1, the J call TRBJ2-7, with 7 bases that match TRBD1. Germline V gene lookup returns CDR1 SGHRS and CDR2 YFSETQ. Trimming removed 2 bases from V and 2 bases from J; junction bases left unmatched: 10. This CDR3 has 16 amino acids.

The chain uses TRBV15 and TRBJ1-1; a weak D match, TRBD1 (5 bases). V was pared by 4 bases and J by 7 bases, with 13 bases between. Germline CDR1 reads LNHNV; CDR2 reads YYDKDF (reference sequence). There are 13 residues in the CDR3. CDR3 coding DNA: TGTGCCACCAGCAAGACAGACCGATTTGAAGCTTTCTTT. As protein: CATSKTDRFEAFF.

This chain uses TRBV12-3 or TRBV12-4 with TRBJ1-4; D might be TRBD1 (6 bases). Trimming removed 6 bases from V and 4 bases from J, with 12 bases in between. The CDR3 covers 14 residues. CDR3 in amino acids: CASSPDRYNEKLFF. The CDR3 DNA reads as TGTGCCAGCAGCCCTGACAGGTATAATGAAAAACTGTTTTTT.

There are a few counts of this clonotype. The rearrangement uses TRBV29-1 and TRBJ2-7, with TRBD1 matching over 9 bases. The CDR3 loop spans 13 amino acids. The J segment lost 4 bases and the V segment lost 5 bases, leaving 6 bases of the junction unmatched. Germline V CDR1 and CDR2: SQVTM, ANQGSEA. This CDR3 reads CSVPGQGRYEQYF. Written as DNA, the CDR3 is TGCAGCGTTCCGGGACAGGGAAGGTACGAGCAGTACTTC.

This clonotype was observed many times. The chain is built from TRBV29-1 and TRBJ2-3, with D uncertain. Deletions cut 1 base from V and 3 bases from J, with 5 bases between. This CDR3 has 12 amino acids. Looked up from germline, CDR1 is SQVTM and CDR2 is ANQGSEA. CDR3 sequence (DNA): TGCAGCGTTGAAGCCGAGACAGATACGCAGTATTTT. Amino acids: CSVEAETDTQYF.

This clonotype was counted a few times. The chain links TRBV11-2 to TRBJ2-1; no firm D call. Germline V gene data show CDR1 as SGHAT and CDR2 as FQNNGV. The CDR3 contains 12 residues. Between the trimmed V and J ends, which lost 8 bases and 1 base, there was a span of 6 bases. As DNA, the CDR3 is TGTGCCAGCGGGATGTCCTACAATGAGCAGTTCTTC. It specifies CASGMSYNEQFF.

This clonotype was observed a few times. This sequence joins TRBV19 and TRBJ1-2; D unclear. CDR3 length equals 13 residues. Trimming took off 3 bases at V and 2 bases at J, with 7 bases between the two ends. CDR1 and CDR2 (germline): LNHDA, SQIVND (reference sequence). The CDR3 coding sequence is TGTGCCAGTAGTATCGGCAGGAACTATGGCTACACCTTC. Protein: CASSIGRNYGYTF.

In its sample, this clonotype was seen a few times. The rearrangement joins TRBV20-1 to TRBJ2-5; no reliable D call. The CDR3 loop spans 10 amino acids. Deletions cut 5 bases from V and 2 bases from J, with 3 bases between. Germline V gene lookup returns CDR1 DFQATT and CDR2 SNEGSKA (reference sequence). The CDR3 sequence: CSAQQETQYF. CDR3 in DNA: TGCAGTGCTCAGCAAGAGACCCAGTACTTC.

This clonotype occurred a few times. The chain is built from TRBV7-9 and TRBJ2-7; 9 bases match TRBD2. The V and J ends lost 5 bases and 2 bases, in that order; junction bases with no gene match: 13. CDR1 is SEHNR and CDR2 is FQNEAQ in the germline V gene (reference sequence). There are 17 residues in the CDR3. The CDR3, as DNA: TGTGCCAGCAGCCCGATACCGGGACTAGCCGAAACCTACGAGCAGTACTTC. Encoded protein: CASSPIPGLAETYEQYF.

J is TRBJ2-7 and V is TRBV7-9; a weak D match, TRBD2 (6 bases). The CDR3 has 15 amino acids. Germline-derived CDR1 and CDR2 are SEHNR and FQNEAQ (reference sequence). Trimming shortened V by 5 bases and J by 3 bases, and 17 bases separated the two germline ends. The chain's CDR3 is CASSRAGSGHYEQYF. In DNA, the CDR3 is TGTGCCAGCAGCCGAGCCGGTAGCGGACACTACGAGCAGTACTTC.

The CDR3 DNA reads as TGTGCCAGCAGCTCGAGAGCGGGGGGATCGTACAATGAGCAGTTCTTC. Protein product: CASSSRAGGSYNEQFF. The chain uses TRBV7-3 and TRBJ2-1; TRBD2 agrees at 9 bases. CDR1 SGHTA and CDR2 FQGTGA come from the germline V gene. CDR3 length: 16 residues. The J segment lost 4 bases and the V segment lost 4 bases, leaving 8 bases of the junction unmatched.

This clonotype was picked up many times. This chain links TRBV5-1 with TRBJ2-7; no clear D gene. Germline V lookup: CDR1 SGHRS, CDR2 YFSETQ. The ends were cut back, 1 base at V and 2 bases at J, with 7 bases in the middle. CDR3 length equals 13 residues. CDR3 loop: CASSLLDTYEQYF. CDR3 bases: TGCGCCAGCAGCTTGCTGGATACCTACGAGCAGTACTTC.

This clonotype was seen only a few times. The rearrangement uses TRBV24-1 and TRBJ2-1, with D tentatively TRBD1 (5 bases). Germline CDR1 is KGHDR and CDR2 is SFDVKD. This CDR3 has 13 residues. With 1 base removed from V and 7 bases from J, the gap between germline ends came to 7 bases. The CDR3 DNA is TGTGCCACCAGTGATTTAAGGGGAAATGAGCAGTTCTTC. It specifies CATSDLRGNEQFF.

This clonotype has at least ten counts. This chain connects TRBV4-2 to TRBJ2-1, with unresolved D. V lost 0 bases and J lost 15, with 15 bases in between. Germline V gene lookup returns CDR1 LGHNA and CDR2 YNFKEQ. This CDR3 has 13 amino acids. The CDR3 coding sequence is TGTGCCAGCAGCCAAGATAGAGCCAGCATGCGGTTCTTC. The encoded protein is CASSQDRASMRFF.

This clonotype has more than one count but fewer than ten. The chain employs TRBV13 and TRBJ2-3; no clear D. V was pared by 5 bases and J by 1 base, with 10 bases between. CDR3 length: 14 amino acids. Looked up from germline, CDR1 is PRHDT and CDR2 is FYEKMQ (reference sequence). This chain's CDR3 is CASSASHRTDTQYF. CDR3 sequence (DNA): TGTGCCAGCAGCGCCTCCCATCGCACAGATACGCAGTATTTT.

The chain has TRBV4-2 and TRBJ2-1; D is perhaps TRBD2 (6 bases). The CDR3 length is 17 residues. Germline loops: CDR1 LGHNA, CDR2 YNFKEQ. V dropped 0 bases and J dropped 7 bases, with 19 bases sitting between them. The CDR3 protein is CASSQDLGQTRLNEQFF. DNA of the CDR3: TGTGCCAGCAGCCAAGATCTTGGGCAGACTAGACTAAATGAGCAGTTCTTC.

V and J are TRBV5-1 and TRBJ1-6; D is uncertain. The germline V gene has CDR1 SGHRS and CDR2 YFSETQ. This CDR3 has 14 residues. Trimming stripped 1 base from V and 6 bases from J, with 8 bases between. This CDR3 reads CASSLMESNSPLHF. Written as DNA, the CDR3 is TGCGCCAGCAGCTTGATGGAAAGTAATTCACCCCTCCACTTT.

There are a few counts of this clonotype. The rearrangement joins TRBV29-1 to TRBJ2-3; the D call may be TRBD1 or TRBD2 (5 bases each). Germline V gives CDR1 SQVTM, CDR2 ANQGSEA. The CDR3 consists of 14 residues. V was cut by 7 bases and J by 2 bases, with 16 bases left in between. CDR3 nucleotides: TGCAGCGGTGACTCGGGGCTTAACACAGATACGCAGTATTTT. Amino acids: CSGDSGLNTDTQYF.

This chain joins TRBV7-2 and TRBJ2-1, with TRBD1 matching 8 bases. Germline lookup yields CDR1 SGHTA and CDR2 FQGNSA. J was trimmed by 7 bases and V by 5 bases; bases with no gene match: 13. This CDR3 spans 16 amino acids. This CDR3 reads CASSRSTGAPQNEQFF. CDR3 DNA sequence: TGTGCCAGCAGCCGTTCGACAGGGGCCCCCCAGAATGAGCAGTTCTTC.

This clonotype was picked up many times. The rearrangement joins TRBV3-1 to TRBJ1-2, with a tentative D call TRBD1 (6 bases). CDR3 length: 13 residues. CDR1 LGHDT and CDR2 YNNKEL come from the germline V gene (reference sequence). Trimming removed 9 bases from V and 0 bases from J, with 11 bases in between. In DNA form, the CDR3 reads TGTGCCAGTGGACAGTTGACTAACTATGGCTACACCTTC. Protein product: CASGQLTNYGYTF. Full variable domain (rest looked up from reference TRBV3-1 and TRBJ1-2): DTAVSQTPKYLVTQMGNDKSIKCEQNLGHDTMYWYKQDSKKFLKIMFSYNNKELIINETVPNRFSPKSPDKAHLNLHINSLELGDSAVYFCASGQLTNYGYTFGSGTRLTVV.

This clonotype came up many times. The chain uses TRBV11-3 and TRBJ2-3; 9 nucleotides agree with TRBD1. Germline V CDR1 and CDR2: SGHNT, YENEEA. The V gene end was trimmed by 6 bases and the J gene end by 3 bases; junction bases not matched to a gene: 4. The CDR3 spans 14 residues. CDR3 region: CASSRDRDTDTQYF. The CDR3 coding sequence is TGTGCCAGCAGTCGGGACAGGGATACAGATACGCAGTATTTT.

This clonotype was found a few times. The V call is TRBV10-3, the J call TRBJ2-7; 13 bases line up with TRBD2. Trimming cost V 4 bases and J 2 bases; bases outside gene matches: 2. Germline lookup yields CDR1 ENHRY and CDR2 SYGVKD. The CDR3 consists of 15 residues. CDR3 DNA sequence: TGTGCCATCAGTGGGGGACTAGCGGGGACCTACGAGCAGTACTTC. Protein product: CAISGGLAGTYEQYF.

The rearrangement uses TRBV20-1 and TRBJ2-1, with D possibly being TRBD1 (6 bases). Trimming pared 5 bases from V and 2 bases from J, leaving 22 bases between. The CDR3 extends over 17 amino acids. In germline, CDR1 is DFQATT, CDR2 SNEGSKA (reference sequence). The CDR3 sequence is CSAARYSPGQTYNEQFF. CDR3 DNA: TGCAGTGCTGCCCGATATAGTCCGGGACAAACCTACAATGAGCAGTTCTTC.

This clonotype was found many times. The V gene is TRBV12-3 or TRBV12-4, the J gene TRBJ1-2, with 7 bases aligning to TRBD1. This CDR3 has 14 amino acids. J was trimmed by 2 bases and V by 2 bases; bases with no gene match: 2. The CDR3 DNA reads TGTGCCAGCAGTTTAAGGACAGGAAACTATGGCTACACCTTC. The encoded protein is CASSLRTGNYGYTF.

This clonotype was observed a few times. Germline and junction disagree at one end, which may indicate a read error. The chain recombines TRBV7-7 with TRBJ2-1; D might be TRBD1 (6 bases). This CDR3 contains 15 residues. Germline V gives CDR1 SSHAT, CDR2 FNYEAQ (reference sequence). The CDR3 DNA reads as TGTGCTAGCAGCTTGACCGGGACACTAGACAATGAGCAGTTCTTC. Its protein product is CASSLTGTLDNEQFF.

This chain links TRBV7-2 with TRBJ2-7, with 8 bases fitting TRBD2. V was pared by 5 bases and J by 3 bases, with 12 bases of the junction left unmatched. CDR1 SGHTA and CDR2 FQGNSA come from the germline V gene. This CDR3 is 16 amino acids long. The DNA for the CDR3 is TGTGCCAGCAGCGGAACTAGCGGTGGGCTGATCTACGAGCAGTACTTC. This gives the protein CASSGTSGGLIYEQYF.

The CDR3 bases are TGTGCCAGCAGGCCGGGACTAGCGGGAGGGGGAGAGCAGTTCTTC. Its translation is CASRPGLAGGGEQFF. J is TRBJ2-1 and V is TRBV7-2; 16 bases are a match to TRBD2. Germline CDR1 reads SGHTA; CDR2 reads FQGNSA. With V trimmed by 6 bases and J by 10 bases, 6 bases remained unmatched. The CDR3 is made up of 15 amino acids.

A few counts support this clonotype. The chain is built from TRBV7-9 and TRBJ2-1; no definite D call. Per germline, CDR1 SEHNR and CDR2 FQNEAQ (reference sequence). V shed 1 base and J shed 9 bases, with 16 bases lying between them. This CDR3 has 15 amino acids. The CDR3 DNA reads TGTGCCAGCAGCTTAGAGGTGGCGTCAGGTCCTGAGCAGTTCTTC. This translates into CASSLEVASGPEQFF. The variable domain in full, completed from reference TRBV7-9 and TRBJ2-1, reads DTGVSQNPRHKITKRGQNVTFRCDPISEHNRLYWYRQTLGQGPEFLTYFQNEAQLEKSRLLSDRFSAERPKGSFSTLEIQRTEQGDSAMYLCASSLEVASGPEQFFGPGTRLTVL.